Following are 24 T cell receptor beta chains from one sample sequenced in a study of blood T cell repertoires in COVID-19. TCRdb's table, derived via immunoSEQ multiplex PCR, lists solely in-frame clones and lacks some. The sample includes some 300,000 clones, about nine tenths of them seen just once. Sequencing used PBMCs or T cells enriched from blood (not recorded which). Every receptor here comes from a man aged 30-40 years who had recovered from COVID-19.

In regard to this clone: The same CDR3 can be traced to other DNA sequences in this sample. The V call is TRBV18, the J call TRBJ2-5; D unclear. Germline V gene lookup returns CDR1 KGHSH and CDR2 LQKENI. V was trimmed by 2 bases and J by 3 bases, leaving 4 bases between them. The CDR3 sequence is 12 residues long. The CDR3 DNA reads as TGTGCCAGCTCACCAGTAGAAGAGACCCAGTACTTC. Its protein is CASSPVEETQYF.

V and J are TRBV9 and TRBJ2-5; 9 bases are shared with TRBD2. The CDR3 sequence is 16 residues long. Trimming took 0 bases from V and 4 from J; bases not matched to a gene: 7. CDR1 and CDR2 from the germline V gene are SGDLS and YYNGEE. This CDR3 reads CASSVDAGGPRETQYF. The DNA of the CDR3 is TGTGCCAGCAGCGTAGATGCGGGGGGGCCGAGAGAGACCCAGTACTTC.

In DNA form, the CDR3 reads TGTGCCAGCAGTTTAGGGGCAGGGTACCAGCCCCAGCATTTT. Amino acid sequence: CASSLGAGYQPQHF. The chain combines TRBV27 with TRBJ1-5; possibly TRBD1 for D (5 bases). The CDR3 length is 14 residues. V was pared by 2 bases and J by 7 bases, with 12 bases between. The V gene's germline CDR1 is MNHEY and CDR2 SMNVEV (reference sequence).

The chain employs TRBV5-1 and TRBJ1-6; 7 bases map to TRBD1. CDR1 and CDR2 from the germline V gene are SGHRS and YFSETQ. V was pared by 5 bases and J by 12 bases, with 11 bases of the junction left unmatched. The CDR3 runs 14 residues. CDR3 sequence: CASSTGTEVKPLHF. DNA of the CDR3: TGCGCCAGCAGTACCGGGACAGAGGTTAAACCCCTCCACTTT.

This rearrangement joins TRBV19 to TRBJ2-3, with D uncertain. Germline V gives CDR1 LNHDA, CDR2 SQIVND (reference sequence). The V gene lost 3 bases and the J gene lost 2 bases, with 6 bases spanning the gap. CDR3 size: 13 residues. For the CDR3, the DNA is TGTGCCAGTAGTATTCAATTCACAGATACGCAGTATTTT. It translates to CASSIQFTDTQYF.

The J gene is TRBJ2-5, the V gene TRBV12-2; the table's D call, TRBD1, was not checked against the DNA. TRBV12-2 constitutes a pseudogene. The CDR3 consists of 17 residues. Here the CDR3 reads CASRLASLKDREETQYF. The CDR3 DNA is TGTGCAAGTCGCTTAGCATCCCTTAAGGACAGGGAGGAGACCCAGTACTTC.

V is TRBV10-3 and J is TRBJ1-5; the match to TRBD1 covers 7 bases. V was clipped by 3 bases and J by 4 bases; unmatched bases: 3. CDR3 length: 14 amino acids. Germline CDR1 ENHRY, CDR2 SYGVKD. The CDR3 reads CAISDAGGNQPQHF. CDR3 bases: TGTGCCATCAGTGACGCAGGGGGGAATCAGCCCCAGCATTTT.

The CDR3, as DNA: TGTGCCTGGAGTGTTCAGATTCCGGGGGAGCTGTTTTTT. It yields the protein CAWSVQIPGELFF. This chain joins TRBV30 and TRBJ2-2, with D uncertain. The CDR3 length is 13 residues. In germline, CDR1 is GTSNPN, CDR2 SVGIG (reference sequence). The ends were cut back, 0 bases at V and 8 bases at J, with 10 bases in the middle.

The rearrangement uses TRBV6-4 and TRBJ2-1; 12 bases line up with TRBD2. The V gene end was trimmed by 3 bases and the J gene end by 9 bases; junction bases not matched to a gene: 6. The CDR3 sequence is 15 residues long. Germline CDR1 and CDR2: MRHNA and SNTAGT. The CDR3: CASSETSGSTSEQFF. CDR3 nucleotide sequence: TGTGCCAGCAGTGAGACTAGCGGGAGTACGAGTGAGCAGTTCTTC.

The chain has TRBV11-2 and TRBJ2-5, with TRBD2 matching 8 bases. The junction had 12 bases not matched to a gene; V was cut back by 5 bases and J by 4 bases. CDR1 SGHAT and CDR2 FQNNGV come from the germline V gene. The CDR3 totals 16 residues. The CDR3 DNA reads TGTGCCAGCAGCAGCAGGCTCGGACTAGCAGGAGAGACCCAGTACTTC. Translated, it gives CASSSRLGLAGETQYF.

This clone was seen once. The rearrangement uses TRBV15 and TRBJ1-1, with D perhaps TRBD1 (6 bases). The CDR3 extends over 13 amino acids. V was cut by 0 bases and J by 7 bases, with 9 bases left in between. In germline, CDR1 is LNHNV, CDR2 YYDKDF (reference sequence). The CDR3 protein is CATSRDRGGEAFF. CDR3 bases: TGTGCCACCAGCAGAGATAGGGGGGGTGAAGCTTTCTTT.

The chain joins TRBV27 to TRBJ2-5, with a possible D match to TRBD2 (7 bases). Germline CDR1 and CDR2: MNHEY and SMNVEV (reference sequence). The CDR3 loop spans 14 amino acids. Trimming stripped 4 bases from V and 5 bases from J, with 14 bases between. CDR3 DNA: TGTGCCAGCAGTTCTCAGGGGAGGGGGGAGACCCAGTACTTC. Protein sequence: CASSSQGRGETQYF.

This chain's CDR3 is CATSGRASHQETQYF. DNA of the CDR3: TGTGCCACCAGTGGCAGGGCTTCCCACCAAGAGACCCAGTACTTC. V gene TRBV24-1 combines with J gene TRBJ2-5; D may be TRBD1 (5 bases). CDR3 length: 15 amino acids. Germline V CDR1 and CDR2: KGHDR, SFDVKD. V was clipped by 5 bases and J by 0 bases, with 12 bases between them.

The CDR3 loop is CASSLGTGGKRYF. The CDR3 DNA reads TGTGCCAGCAGTTTAGGGACAGGGGGCAAAAGGTACTTC. This chain joins TRBV28 and TRBJ2-5; 12 positions agree with TRBD1. This CDR3 has 13 amino acids. The trim removed 2 bases at V and 13 bases at J, leaving 5 bases unmatched. Germline loops: CDR1 MDHEN, CDR2 SYDVKM.

The chain has TRBV5-4 and TRBJ2-6; no definite D call. The germline V gene has CDR1 SGHNT and CDR2 YYREEE (reference sequence). V was shortened by 0 bases and J by 0 bases, with 10 bases between the two germline ends. This CDR3 is 17 amino acids long. The CDR3 spells CASSLVVVPSGANVLTF. The CDR3 region has the DNA TGTGCCAGCAGCTTGGTTGTAGTCCCCTCTGGGGCCAACGTCCTGACTTTC.

J is TRBJ2-7 and V is TRBV12-5; the D is unclear. Deletions cut 6 bases from V and 2 bases from J, with 14 bases between. CDR1 LGHNT and CDR2 FRNRAP come from the germline V gene. The CDR3 spans 14 residues. CDR3 protein: CASGRDLQAYEQYF. The DNA for the CDR3 is TGTGCTAGTGGGCGCGACCTCCAGGCCTACGAGCAGTACTTC. Looking up the rest from reference TRBV12-5 and TRBJ2-7 gives the full variable domain: DARVTQTPRHKVTEMGQEVTMRCQPILGHNTVFWYRQTMMQGLELLAYFRNRAPLDDSGMPKDRFSAEMPDATLATLKIQPSEPRDSAVYFCASGRDLQAYEQYFGPGTRLTVT.

The V gene is TRBV19, the J gene TRBJ1-2; 9 bases are a match to TRBD1. V shed 4 bases and J 7 bases; nucleotides not matched to a gene: 4. Germline CDR1 LNHDA, CDR2 SQIVND (reference sequence). The CDR3 is 13 residues long. The CDR3 nucleotides are TGTGCCAGTAGTACCCGACAGGGGGGTGGCTACACCTTC. Translated: CASSTRQGGGYTF.

The chain employs TRBV18 and TRBJ2-7; no definite D call. This CDR3 contains 15 residues. Per germline, CDR1 KGHSH and CDR2 LQKENI. The V end was cut by 2 bases, the J end by 1 base, with 12 bases between. The CDR3 DNA is TGTGCCAGCTCACCATCCTGGGCCACTTCCTACGAGCAGTACTTC. Translated, it gives CASSPSWATSYEQYF. The full variable domain, rest sourced from reference TRBV18 and TRBJ2-7, is NAGVMQNPRHLVRRRGQEARLRCSPMKGHSHVYWYRQLPEEGLKFMVYLQKENIIDESGMPKERFSAEFPKEGPSILRIQQVVRGDSAAYFCASSPSWATSYEQYFGPGTRLTVT.

The V and J genes are TRBV19 and TRBJ2-7; the match to TRBD2 covers 10 bases. CDR1 is LNHDA and CDR2 is SQIVND in the germline V gene (reference sequence). The CDR3 contains 19 residues. J lost 3 bases, V lost 7 bases, and 21 bases had no gene match. CDR3 region: CASNGGMASGGGVDYEQYF. CDR3 DNA sequence: TGTGCCAGTAACGGCGGTATGGCTAGCGGGGGCGGAGTTGACTACGAGCAGTACTTC.

This clone was observed a single time. This chain uses TRBV18 with TRBJ2-1; 9 bases line up with TRBD1. Trimming cost V 6 bases and J 7 bases; bases outside gene matches: 4. This CDR3 has 13 residues. CDR1 and CDR2 from the germline V gene are KGHSH and LQKENI. CDR3 DNA sequence: TGTGCCAGCTCTCCGACAGGGGGGAATGAGCAGTTCTTC. Translation: CASSPTGGNEQFF.

This chain uses TRBV24-1 with TRBJ1-2, with 9 bases identical to TRBD1. The V gene's germline CDR1 is KGHDR and CDR2 SFDVKD. Trimming at V came to 4 bases and at J to 8 bases, leaving 16 bases not matched to a gene. The CDR3 has 17 amino acids. CDR3: CATSDTTGTGYARGYTF. CDR3 nucleotides: TGTGCCACCAGTGACACCACCGGGACAGGGTACGCTAGAGGCTACACCTTC.

The chain recombines TRBV5-4 with TRBJ1-4; 8 nucleotides agree with TRBD1. Germline V gene data show CDR1 as SGHNT and CDR2 as YYREEE (reference sequence). CDR3 size: 15 residues. V dropped 7 bases and J dropped 0; count of bases not matched to a gene: 5. CDR3 sequence (DNA): TGTGCCAGCCGAGGACAGGGAGCAACTAATGAAAAACTGTTTTTT. Its translation: CASRGQGATNEKLFF.

This clone occurred once. The chain has TRBV5-6 and TRBJ2-7, with TRBD1 matching 10 bases. Germline loops: CDR1 SGHDT, CDR2 YYEEEE. CDR3 size: 14 residues. V was clipped by 4 bases and J by 2 bases; unmatched bases: 3. The CDR3 bases are TGTGCCAGCAGCCCCGGACAGGGGGCCTACGAGCAGTACTTC. Protein: CASSPGQGAYEQYF.

The chain has TRBV12-2 and TRBJ2-5; no check of the table's D call, TRBD2, against the DNA was made. TRBV12-2 is a documented pseudogene. This CDR3 spans 18 amino acids. The CDR3 protein is CASRLASGGDEGQETQYF. As DNA, the CDR3 is TGTGCAAGTCGCTTAGCGTCGGGAGGGGATGAAGGCCAAGAGACCCAGTACTTC.